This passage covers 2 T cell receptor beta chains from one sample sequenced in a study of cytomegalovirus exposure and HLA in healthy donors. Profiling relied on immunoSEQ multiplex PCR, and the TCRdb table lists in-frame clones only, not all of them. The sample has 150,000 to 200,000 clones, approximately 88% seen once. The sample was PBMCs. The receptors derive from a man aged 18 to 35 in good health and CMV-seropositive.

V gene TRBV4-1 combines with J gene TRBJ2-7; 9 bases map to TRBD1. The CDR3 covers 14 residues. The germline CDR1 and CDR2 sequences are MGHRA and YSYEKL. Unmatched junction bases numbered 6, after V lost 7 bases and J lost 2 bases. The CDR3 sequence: CASTLDRGAYEQYF. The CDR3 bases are TGCGCCAGCACCTTAGACAGGGGGGCCTACGAGCAGTACTTC.

CDR3 sequence: CASSRGLFETQYF. The CDR3 DNA sequence: TGTGCCAGCAGCCGAGGACTCTTCGAGACCCAGTACTTC. V usage is TRBV14 and J usage is TRBJ2-5; maybe TRBD2 (5 bases). Per germline, CDR1 SGHDN and CDR2 FVKESK. This CDR3 spans 13 amino acids. V was cut by 4 bases and J by 5 bases, with 11 bases left in between.